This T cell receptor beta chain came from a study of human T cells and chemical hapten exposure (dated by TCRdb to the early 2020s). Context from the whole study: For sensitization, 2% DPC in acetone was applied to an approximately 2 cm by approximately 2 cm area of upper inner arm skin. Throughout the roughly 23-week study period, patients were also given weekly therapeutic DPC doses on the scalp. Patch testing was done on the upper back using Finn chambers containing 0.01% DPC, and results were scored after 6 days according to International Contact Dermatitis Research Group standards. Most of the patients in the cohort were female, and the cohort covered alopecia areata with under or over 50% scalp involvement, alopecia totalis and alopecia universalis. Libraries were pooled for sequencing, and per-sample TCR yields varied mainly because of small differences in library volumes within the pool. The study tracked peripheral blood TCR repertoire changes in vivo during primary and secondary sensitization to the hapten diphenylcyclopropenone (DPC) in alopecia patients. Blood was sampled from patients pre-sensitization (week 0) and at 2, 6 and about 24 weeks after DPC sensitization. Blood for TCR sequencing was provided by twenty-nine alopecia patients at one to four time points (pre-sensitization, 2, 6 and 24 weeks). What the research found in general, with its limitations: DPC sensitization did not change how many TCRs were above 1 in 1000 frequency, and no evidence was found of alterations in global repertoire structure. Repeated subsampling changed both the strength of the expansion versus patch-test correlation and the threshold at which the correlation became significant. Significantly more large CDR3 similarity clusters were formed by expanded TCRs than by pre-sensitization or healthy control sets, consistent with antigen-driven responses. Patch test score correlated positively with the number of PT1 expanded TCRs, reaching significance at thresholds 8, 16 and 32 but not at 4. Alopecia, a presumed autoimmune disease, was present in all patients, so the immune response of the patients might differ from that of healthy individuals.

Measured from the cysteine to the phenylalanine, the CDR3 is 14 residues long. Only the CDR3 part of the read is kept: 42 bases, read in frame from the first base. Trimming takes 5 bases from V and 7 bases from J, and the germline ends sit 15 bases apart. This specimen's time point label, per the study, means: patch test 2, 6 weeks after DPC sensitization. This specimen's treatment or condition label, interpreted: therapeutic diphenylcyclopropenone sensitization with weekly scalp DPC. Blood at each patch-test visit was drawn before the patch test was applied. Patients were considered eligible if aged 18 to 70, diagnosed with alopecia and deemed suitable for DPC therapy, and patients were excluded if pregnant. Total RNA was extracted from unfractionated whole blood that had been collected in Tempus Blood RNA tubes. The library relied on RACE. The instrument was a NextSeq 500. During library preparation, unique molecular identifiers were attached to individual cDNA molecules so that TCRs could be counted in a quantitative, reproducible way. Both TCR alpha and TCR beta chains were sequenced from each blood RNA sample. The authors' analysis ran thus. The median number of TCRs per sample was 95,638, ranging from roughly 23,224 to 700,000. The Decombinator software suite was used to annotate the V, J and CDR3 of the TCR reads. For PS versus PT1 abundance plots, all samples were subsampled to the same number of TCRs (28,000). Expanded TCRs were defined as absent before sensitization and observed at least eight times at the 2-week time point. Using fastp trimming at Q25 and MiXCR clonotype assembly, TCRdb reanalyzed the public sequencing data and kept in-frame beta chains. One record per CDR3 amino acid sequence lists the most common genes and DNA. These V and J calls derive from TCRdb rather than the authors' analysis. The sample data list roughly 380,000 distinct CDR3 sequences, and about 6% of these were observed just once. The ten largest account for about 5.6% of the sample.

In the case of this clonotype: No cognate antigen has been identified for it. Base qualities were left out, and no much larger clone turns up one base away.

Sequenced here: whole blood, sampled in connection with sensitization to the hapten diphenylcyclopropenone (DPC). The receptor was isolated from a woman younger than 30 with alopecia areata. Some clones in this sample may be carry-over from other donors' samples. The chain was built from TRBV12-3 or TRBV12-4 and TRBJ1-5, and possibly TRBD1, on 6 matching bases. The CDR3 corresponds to CASSTSRGRQPQHF. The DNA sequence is TGTGCCAGCAGTACCTCCAGGGGCAGACAGCCCCAGCATTTT.